These 5 T cell receptor beta chains came from one sample sequenced in a study of OX40 agonist ivuxolimab in advanced cancers. Sequencing used immunoSEQ multiplex PCR; TCRdb keeps in-frame clones, though not all of them. The sample shows 100,000 or so clones, about nine tenths of them seen only once. The sequencing used CD4+ or CD8+ T cells sorted from blood, collected in a trial of the OX40 agonist ivuxolimab. These receptors all stem from an adult with an advanced solid tumor such as melanoma, head and neck, liver or kidney cancer.

This clone came up once. The chain has TRBV28 and TRBJ2-3, with 7 bases matching TRBD2. Germline CDR1 MDHEN, CDR2 SYDVKM. The ends lost 4 bases at V and 6 bases at J; junction bases unmatched: 13. The CDR3 runs to 16 residues. The CDR3 region has the DNA TGTGCCAGCAGTTCCTCGGGACTACCGGGGGTGGATACGCAGTATTTT. Protein: CASSSSGLPGVDTQYF.

This clone occurred once. The CDR3 region is CASSRRTGEGTEAFF. DNA of the CDR3: TGCGCCAGCAGCAGACGGACAGGGGAGGGCACTGAAGCTTTCTTT. V and J are TRBV5-1 and TRBJ1-1; 9 bases are a match to TRBD1. The CDR3 runs to 15 residues. V lost 4 bases, J lost 4 bases, and 8 bases stayed unmatched. The germline CDR1 and CDR2 sequences are SGHRS and YFSETQ.

This clone was seen just once. This chain links TRBV7-2 with TRBJ2-5, with D possibly TRBD1 on 6 matching bases. Trimming removed 4 bases at V and 5 bases at J, with 11 bases between. CDR1 and CDR2 from the germline V gene are SGHTA and FQGNSA. The CDR3 spans 13 residues. The CDR3 nucleotides are TGTGCCAGCAGCTCAGGGGCTACCGAGACCCAGTACTTC. This encodes CASSSGATETQYF.

This sequence joins TRBV11-2 and TRBJ1-4, with a possible D match to TRBD1 (5 bases). Looked up from germline, CDR1 is SGHAT and CDR2 is FQNNGV. There are 18 residues in the CDR3. The V end lost 1 base, the J end lost 0 bases, and 15 bases lay between the germline ends. CDR3 nucleotide sequence: TGTGCCAGCAGCTTAGGGCCGACAGCACTTGCAACTAATGAAAAACTGTTTTTT. Protein product: CASSLGPTALATNEKLFF.

V and J are TRBV28 and TRBJ1-4, with D possibly being TRBD1 (5 bases). Germline CDR1 is MDHEN and CDR2 is SYDVKM. CDR3 length equals 15 residues. V lost 6 bases and J 7 bases, leaving 18 bases between the germline ends. The CDR3 region is CASSTLGHRAEKLFF. Written as DNA, the CDR3 is TGTGCCAGCAGCACCCTTGGACACCGGGCTGAAAAACTGTTTTTT.